This T cell receptor (beta chain) was captured by sequencing in a study of blood T cell repertoires in COVID-19. While infection was still active, Seattle patients were enrolled and then followed longitudinally. Per germline, CDR1 SGHRS and CDR2 YFSETQ. The CDR3 runs to 14 residues. V shed 4 bases and J shed 4 bases, with 14 bases lying between them. The table lists this clone with a few counts. The authors' processing: Amplification of reference gene primers was used by the study to estimate nucleated cell counts. The protocol was immunoSEQ multiplex PCR, while the TCRdb copy is restricted to in-frame clones and leaves out a portion. The DNA was the basis for D and trimming; V, J and clone size are from that table. This table has about 420,000 clones, roughly 90% appearing once.

Sequencing was performed on peripheral blood. The source is a man aged 18 to 29 with COVID-19, enrolled during active disease. The chain links TRBV5-1 to TRBJ1-1; D possibly corresponds to TRBD1 (5 bases). CDR3 loop: CASSVTVTVTEAFF. CDR3 sequence (DNA): TGCGCCAGCAGCGTGACAGTGACGGTCACTGAAGCTTTCTTT.